This T cell receptor beta chain appears in the sequencing data of a study of CD8+CD57+ T cells in acquired aplastic anemia. Study information: Sorted CD4+ and CD8+ cells yielded 3 to 3.5 ug of DNA on average.

The V end was cut by 4 bases, the J end by 1 base, with 10 bases between. Per the germline V gene, CDR1 is SNHLY and CDR2 is FYNNEI. The CDR3 has 14 residues. Genomic DNA served as template for TCR beta VDJ and CDR3 profiling. TCRdb re-derived calls from the reads in MiXCR, one entry per CDR3 protein. The table shows 90,000 to 150,000 distinct CDR3 sequences, with about 60% occurring only once. Patients included in sequencing had previously demonstrated CD8+CD57+ cell expansion by flow cytometry. The diagnosis in all patients was severe acquired aplastic anemia. The sequence came from a human donor with aplastic anemia. The rearrangement links TRBV2 to TRBJ1-1; D is perhaps TRBD1 (6 bases). Material: sorted CD4+, CD8+, or CD8+CD57+ T cells (not recorded which) from PBMCs. The CDR3 loop is CASSGGLSNTEAFF. Written as DNA, the CDR3 is TGTGCCAGCAGTGGGGGGCTCTCGAACACTGAAGCTTTCTTT.